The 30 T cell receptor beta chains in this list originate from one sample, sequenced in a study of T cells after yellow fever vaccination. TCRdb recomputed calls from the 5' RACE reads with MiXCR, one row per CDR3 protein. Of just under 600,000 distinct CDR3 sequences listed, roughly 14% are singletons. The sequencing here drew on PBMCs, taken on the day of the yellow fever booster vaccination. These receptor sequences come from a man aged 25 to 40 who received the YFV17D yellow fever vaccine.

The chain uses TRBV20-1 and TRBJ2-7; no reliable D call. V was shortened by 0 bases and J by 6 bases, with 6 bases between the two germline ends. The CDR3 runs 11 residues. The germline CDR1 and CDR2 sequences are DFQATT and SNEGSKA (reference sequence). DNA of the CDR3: TGCAGTGCTAGAGATCCGATCGAGCAGTACTTC. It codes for CSARDPIEQYF.

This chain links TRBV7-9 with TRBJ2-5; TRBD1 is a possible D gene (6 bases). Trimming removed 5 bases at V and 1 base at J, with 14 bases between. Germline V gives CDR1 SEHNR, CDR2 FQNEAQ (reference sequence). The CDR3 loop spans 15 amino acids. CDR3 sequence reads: CASSASDRLQETQYF. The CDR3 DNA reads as TGTGCCAGCAGCGCCTCGGACAGACTCCAAGAGACCCAGTACTTC.

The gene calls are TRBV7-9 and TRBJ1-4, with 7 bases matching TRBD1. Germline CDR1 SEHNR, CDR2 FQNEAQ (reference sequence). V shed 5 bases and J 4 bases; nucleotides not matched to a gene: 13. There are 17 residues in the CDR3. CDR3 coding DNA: TGTGCCAGCAGCACACGAACGACGGGACAGATTAATGAAAAACTGTTTTTT. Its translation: CASSTRTTGQINEKLFF. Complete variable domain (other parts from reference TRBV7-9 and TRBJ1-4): DTGVSQNPRHKITKRGQNVTFRCDPISEHNRLYWYRQTLGQGPEFLTYFQNEAQLEKSRLLSDRFSAERPKGSFSTLEIQRTEQGDSAMYLCASSTRTTGQINEKLFFGSGTQLSVL.

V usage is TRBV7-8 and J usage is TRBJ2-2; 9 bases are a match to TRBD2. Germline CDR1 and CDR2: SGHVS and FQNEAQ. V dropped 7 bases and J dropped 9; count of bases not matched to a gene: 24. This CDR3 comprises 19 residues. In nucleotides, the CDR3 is TGTGCCAGCATGACAGTTCCTCGGGGTAGCGGGAGAGCACCGCGGGAGCTGTTTTTT. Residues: CASMTVPRGSGRAPRELFF.

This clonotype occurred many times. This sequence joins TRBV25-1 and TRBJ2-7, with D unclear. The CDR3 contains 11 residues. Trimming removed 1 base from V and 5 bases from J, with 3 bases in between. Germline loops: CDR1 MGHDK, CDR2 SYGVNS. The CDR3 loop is CASSEFHEQYF. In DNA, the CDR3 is TGTGCCAGCAGTGAATTTCACGAGCAGTACTTC.

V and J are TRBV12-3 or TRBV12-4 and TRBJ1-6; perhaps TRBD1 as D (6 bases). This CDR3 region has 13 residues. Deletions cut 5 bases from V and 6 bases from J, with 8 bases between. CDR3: CASSNRVNSPLHF. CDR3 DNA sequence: TGTGCCAGCAGTAACAGGGTTAATTCACCCCTCCACTTT.

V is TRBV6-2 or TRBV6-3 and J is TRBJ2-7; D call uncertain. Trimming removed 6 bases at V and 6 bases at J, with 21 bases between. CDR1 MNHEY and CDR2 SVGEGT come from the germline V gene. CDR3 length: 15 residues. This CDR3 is CASSRLPSTKSEQYF. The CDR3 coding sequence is TGTGCCAGCAGCCGCCTCCCCTCGACGAAGAGCGAGCAGTACTTC.

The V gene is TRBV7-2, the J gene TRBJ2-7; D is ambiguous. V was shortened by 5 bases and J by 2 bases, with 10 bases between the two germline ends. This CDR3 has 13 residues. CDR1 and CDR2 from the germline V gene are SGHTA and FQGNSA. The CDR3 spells CASSPNRPYEQYF. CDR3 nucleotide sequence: TGTGCCAGCAGCCCCAATAGACCCTACGAGCAGTACTTC.

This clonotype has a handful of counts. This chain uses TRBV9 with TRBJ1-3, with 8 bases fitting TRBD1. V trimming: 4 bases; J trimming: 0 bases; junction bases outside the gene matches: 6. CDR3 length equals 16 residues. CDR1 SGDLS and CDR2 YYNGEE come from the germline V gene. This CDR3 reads CASSPKDRVSGNTIYF. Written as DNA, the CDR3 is TGTGCCAGCAGCCCCAAGGACAGGGTCTCTGGAAACACCATATATTTT.

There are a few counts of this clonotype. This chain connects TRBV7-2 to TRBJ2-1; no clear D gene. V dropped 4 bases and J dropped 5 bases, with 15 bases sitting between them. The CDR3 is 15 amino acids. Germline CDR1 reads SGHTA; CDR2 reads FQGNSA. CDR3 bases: TGTGCCAGCAGCTCAGACCGCTACAACAACAATGAGCAGTTCTTC. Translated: CASSSDRYNNNEQFF.

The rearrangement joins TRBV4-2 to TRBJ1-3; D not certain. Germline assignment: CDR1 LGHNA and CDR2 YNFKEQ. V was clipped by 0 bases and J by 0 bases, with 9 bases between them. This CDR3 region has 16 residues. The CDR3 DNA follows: TGTGCCAGCAGCCAAGATGGCACAAACTCTGGAAACACCATATATTTT. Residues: CASSQDGTNSGNTIYF.

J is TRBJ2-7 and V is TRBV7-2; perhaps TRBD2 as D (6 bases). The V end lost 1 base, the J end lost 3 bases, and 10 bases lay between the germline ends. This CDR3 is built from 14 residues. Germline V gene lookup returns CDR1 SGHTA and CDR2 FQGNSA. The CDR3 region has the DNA TGTGCCAGCAGCTTAGTGGCTAGCGTCTACGAGCAGTACTTC. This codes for CASSLVASVYEQYF.

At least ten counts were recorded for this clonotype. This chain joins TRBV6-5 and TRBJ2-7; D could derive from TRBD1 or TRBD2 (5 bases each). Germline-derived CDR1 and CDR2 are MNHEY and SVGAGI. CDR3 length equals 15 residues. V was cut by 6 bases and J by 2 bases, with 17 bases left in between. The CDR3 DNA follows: TGTGCCAGCAGCGACTCCGGGACGCTTGCCTACGAGCAGTACTTC. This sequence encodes CASSDSGTLAYEQYF.

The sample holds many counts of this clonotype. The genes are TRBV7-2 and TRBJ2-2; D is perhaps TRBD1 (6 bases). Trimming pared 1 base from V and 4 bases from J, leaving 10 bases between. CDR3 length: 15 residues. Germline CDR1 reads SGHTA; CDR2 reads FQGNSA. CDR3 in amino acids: CASSLGQATTGELFF. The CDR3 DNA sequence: TGTGCCAGCAGCTTAGGACAGGCGACCACCGGGGAGCTGTTTTTT.

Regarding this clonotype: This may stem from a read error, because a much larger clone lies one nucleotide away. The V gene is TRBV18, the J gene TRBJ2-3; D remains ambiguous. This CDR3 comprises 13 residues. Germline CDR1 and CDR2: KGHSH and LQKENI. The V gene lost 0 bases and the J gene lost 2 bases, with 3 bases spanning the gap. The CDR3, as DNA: TGTGCCAGCTCACCACCGGTCACAGATACGCAGTATTTT. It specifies CASSPPVTDTQYF.

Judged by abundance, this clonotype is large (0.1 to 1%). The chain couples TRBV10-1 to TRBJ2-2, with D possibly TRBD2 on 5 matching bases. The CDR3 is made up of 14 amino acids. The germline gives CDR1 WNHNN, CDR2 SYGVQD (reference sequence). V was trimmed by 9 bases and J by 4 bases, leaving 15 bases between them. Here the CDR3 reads CASQAGGVTGELFF. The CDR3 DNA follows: TGCGCCAGTCAGGCGGGTGGGGTCACCGGGGAGCTGTTTTTT.

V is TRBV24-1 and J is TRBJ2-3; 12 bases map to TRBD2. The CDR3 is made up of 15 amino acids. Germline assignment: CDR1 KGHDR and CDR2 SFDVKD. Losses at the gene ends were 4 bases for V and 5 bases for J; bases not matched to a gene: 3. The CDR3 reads CATSELAGGQDTQYF. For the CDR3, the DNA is TGTGCCACCAGTGAGCTAGCGGGAGGGCAAGATACGCAGTATTTT.

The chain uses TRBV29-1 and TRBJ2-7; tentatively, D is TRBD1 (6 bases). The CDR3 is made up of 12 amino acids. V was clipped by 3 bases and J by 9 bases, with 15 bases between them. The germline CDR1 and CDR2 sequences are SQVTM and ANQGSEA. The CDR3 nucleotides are TGCAGCGTTGAGGACAGCTACCTAGGGCAGTACTTC. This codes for CSVEDSYLGQYF.

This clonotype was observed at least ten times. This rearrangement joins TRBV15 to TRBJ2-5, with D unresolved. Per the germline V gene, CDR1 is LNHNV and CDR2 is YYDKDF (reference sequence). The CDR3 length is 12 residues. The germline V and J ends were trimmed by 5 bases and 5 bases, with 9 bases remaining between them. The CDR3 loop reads CATSVRLETQYF. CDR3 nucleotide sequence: TGTGCCACCAGCGTTCGATTGGAGACCCAGTACTTC.

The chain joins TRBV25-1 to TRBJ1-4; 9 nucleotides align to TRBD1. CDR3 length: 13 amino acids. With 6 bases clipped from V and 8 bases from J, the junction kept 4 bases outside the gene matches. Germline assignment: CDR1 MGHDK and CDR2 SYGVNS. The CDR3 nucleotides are TGTGCCAGCAGGGACAGGGGACAGGAAAAACTGTTTTTT. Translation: CASRDRGQEKLFF.

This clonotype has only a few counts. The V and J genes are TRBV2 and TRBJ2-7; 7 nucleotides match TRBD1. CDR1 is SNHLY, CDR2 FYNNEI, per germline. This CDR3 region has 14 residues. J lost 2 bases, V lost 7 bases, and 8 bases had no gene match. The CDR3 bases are TGTGCCAGCAATGGTGGGACAGCTGCCTACGAGCAGTACTTC. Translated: CASNGGTAAYEQYF. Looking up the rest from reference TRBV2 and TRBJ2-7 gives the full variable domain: EPEVTQTPSHQVTQMGQEVILRCVPISNHLYFYWYRQILGQKVEFLVSFYNNEISEKSEIFDDQFSVERPDGSNFTLKIRSTKLEDSAMYFCASNGGTAAYEQYFGPGTRLTVT.

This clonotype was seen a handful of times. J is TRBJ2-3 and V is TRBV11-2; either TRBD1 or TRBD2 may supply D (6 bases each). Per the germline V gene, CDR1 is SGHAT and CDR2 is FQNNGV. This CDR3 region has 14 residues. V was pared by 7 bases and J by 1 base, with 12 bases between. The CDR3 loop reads CASKEGGGTDTQYF. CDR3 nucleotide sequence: TGTGCCAGCAAAGAGGGGGGAGGCACAGATACGCAGTATTTT.

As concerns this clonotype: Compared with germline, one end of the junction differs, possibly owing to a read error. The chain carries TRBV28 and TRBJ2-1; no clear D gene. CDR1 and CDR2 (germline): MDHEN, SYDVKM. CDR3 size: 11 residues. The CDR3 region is CSSSLLQEQFF. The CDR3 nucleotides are TGTTCCAGCAGTTTATTGCAGGAGCAGTTCTTC.

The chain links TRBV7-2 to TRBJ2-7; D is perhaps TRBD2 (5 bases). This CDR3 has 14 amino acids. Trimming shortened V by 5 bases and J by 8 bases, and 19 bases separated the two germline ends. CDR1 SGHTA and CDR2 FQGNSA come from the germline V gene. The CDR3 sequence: CASSPKTDRGQQYF. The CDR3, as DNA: TGTGCCAGCAGCCCAAAGACGGACCGCGGGCAGCAGTACTTC.

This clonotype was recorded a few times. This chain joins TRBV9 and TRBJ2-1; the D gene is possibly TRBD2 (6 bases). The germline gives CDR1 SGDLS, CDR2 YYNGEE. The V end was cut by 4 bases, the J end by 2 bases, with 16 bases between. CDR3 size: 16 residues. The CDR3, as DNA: TGTGCCAGCAGCCCTCTGGGACTGTACACCTACAATGAGCAGTTCTTC. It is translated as CASSPLGLYTYNEQFF.

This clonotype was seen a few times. The CDR3 reads CAWSANTGSNEKLFF. The DNA for the CDR3 is TGTGCCTGGAGTGCAAACACAGGGAGTAATGAAAAACTGTTTTTT. The chain links TRBV30 to TRBJ1-4; D is perhaps TRBD1 (6 bases). Germline CDR1 reads GTSNPN; CDR2 reads SVGIG (reference sequence). V lost 1 base to trimming and J lost 4 bases, with 13 bases between them. CDR3 length: 15 residues.

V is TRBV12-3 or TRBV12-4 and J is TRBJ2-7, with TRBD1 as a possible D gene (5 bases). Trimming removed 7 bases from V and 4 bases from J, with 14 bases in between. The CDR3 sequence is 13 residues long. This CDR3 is CASNGKSGYEQYF. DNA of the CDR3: TGTGCCAGCAACGGAAAATCAGGGTACGAGCAGTACTTC.

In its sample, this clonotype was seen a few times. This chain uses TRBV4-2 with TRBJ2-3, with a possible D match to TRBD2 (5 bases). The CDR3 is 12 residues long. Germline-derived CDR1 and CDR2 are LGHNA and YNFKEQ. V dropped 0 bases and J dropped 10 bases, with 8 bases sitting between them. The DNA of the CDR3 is TGTGCCAGCAGCCAAGACGTCGGGGCGCAGTATTTT. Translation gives CASSQDVGAQYF.

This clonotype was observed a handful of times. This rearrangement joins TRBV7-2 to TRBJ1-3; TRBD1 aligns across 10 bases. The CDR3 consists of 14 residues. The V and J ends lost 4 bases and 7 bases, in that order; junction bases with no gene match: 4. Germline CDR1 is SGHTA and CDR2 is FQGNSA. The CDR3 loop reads CASSWPGQGNTIYF. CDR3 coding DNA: TGTGCCAGCAGCTGGCCGGGACAGGGGAACACCATATATTTT.

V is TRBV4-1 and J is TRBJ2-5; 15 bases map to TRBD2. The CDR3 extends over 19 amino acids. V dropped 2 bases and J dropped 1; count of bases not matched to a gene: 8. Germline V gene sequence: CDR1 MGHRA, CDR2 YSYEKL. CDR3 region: CASSQQGGLAGGLQETQYF. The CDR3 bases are TGCGCCAGCAGCCAACAGGGAGGACTAGCGGGAGGGCTCCAAGAGACCCAGTACTTC.